This T cell receptor beta chain was sequenced in a study of shared clonotypes between healthy human individuals. CDR1 is MNHEY and CDR2 is SMNVEV in the germline V gene (reference sequence). V dropped 3 bases and J dropped 6 bases, with 20 bases sitting between them. This CDR3 has 17 amino acids. Assay used: immunoSEQ multiplex PCR; TCRdb lists only in-frame clones, some missing. The sample has about 1.1 million clones; 78% are singletons. The chain recombines TRBV27 with TRBJ2-2; TRBD1 might be the D (6 bases). The receptor's source is a man aged 18 to 29 in good health. Some clones in this sample may be carry-over from other donors' samples. Material: memory CD4+ T cells from PBMCs. Subset in this sample: CD45RA-negative fraction. The CDR3 loop reads CASSLDFFAGVAGELFF. The CDR3, as DNA: TGTGCCAGCAGTTTGGATTTCTTTGCAGGGGTCGCCGGGGAGCTGTTTTTT.